Listed below are T cell receptor beta chains from one sample, sequenced in a study of blood T cell repertoires in COVID-19. The method was immunoSEQ multiplex PCR; TCRdb's version includes in-frame clones alone and lacks a portion of them. The profile shows 110,000 to 150,000 clones, around 86% of them singletons. Sequences were obtained from peripheral blood. The receptors were gathered from a human donor in a cohort sampled during active COVID-19. The CDR3 runs from the conserved cysteine through the conserved F or W. A D gene is named only where the DNA matches it firmly. Rows may omit the clone size; those that give it use once, few, many or a size class.

clone_size	v_call	d_call	j_call	cdr3_aa	cdr3_nt
-	TRBV19	TRBD1	TRBJ2-7	CASSWGQAYEGQYF	TGTGCCAGTAGTTGGGGACAGGCTTACGAAGGGCAGTACTTC
-	TRBV27	TRBD1	TRBJ2-7	CASSSGTVYYEQYF	TGTGCCAGCAGTTCCGGGACAGTATACTACGAGCAGTACTTC
-	TRBV19	-	TRBJ1-2	CASSPTGRVGGYGYTF	TGTGCCAGTAGCCCCACAGGGAGGGTTGGCGGCTATGGCTACACCTTC
-	TRBV28	-	TRBJ1-2	CASSLLLTGSNYGYTF	TGTGCCAGCAGTTTATTATTAACAGGGTCAAACTATGGCTACACCTTC
-	TRBV27	-	TRBJ1-1	CASSELGWGNTEAFF	TGTGCCAGCAGTGAACTAGGTTGGGGGAACACTGAAGCTTTCTTT
-	TRBV28	TRBD2	TRBJ2-3	CASRIYSGGPADTQYF	TGTGCCAGCAGGATATATAGCGGGGGGCCGGCAGATACGCAGTATTTT
-	TRBV5-1	-	TRBJ1-3	CASSLASRVAGNTIYF	TGCGCCAGCAGCTTGGCTTCCCGCGTCGCTGGAAACACCATATATTTT
once	TRBV12-3/TRBV12-4	-	TRBJ1-1	CASSRTPNTEAFF	TGTGCCAGCAGTCGCACACCGAACACTGAAGCTTTCTTT
-	TRBV19	-	TRBJ2-1	CASTPGGPDHEQFF	TGTGCCAGTACCCCAGGAGGGCCCGATCATGAGCAGTTCTTC
medium-sized	TRBV2	TRBD2	TRBJ2-6	CASGRETGANVLTF	TGTGCCAGCGGGAGGGAAACTGGGGCCAACGTCCTGACTTTC
-	TRBV7-3	TRBD2	TRBJ2-1	CASSLGLDHNDEQFF	TGTGCCAGCAGCTTAGGACTAGACCACAACGATGAGCAGTTCTTC
-	TRBV10-3	TRBD2	TRBJ2-7	CAISDPLAGGWEQYF	TGTGCCATCAGTGACCCACTAGCGGGAGGGTGGGAGCAGTACTTC
-	TRBV6-5	TRBD1	TRBJ1-1	CASRLQGGNTEAFF	TGTGCCAGCAGACTACAGGGGGGGAACACTGAAGCTTTCTTT
few	TRBV13	-	TRBJ1-1	CASSLPGRETEAFF	TGTGCCAGCAGCTTGCCAGGGAGGGAGACTGAAGCTTTCTTT
few	TRBV7-2	TRBD2	TRBJ2-3	CASSLVGGSTDTQYF	TGTGCCAGCAGCTTAGTCGGGGGGAGCACAGATACGCAGTATTTT
-	TRBV5-1	-	TRBJ1-5	CASSLNGLRNQPQHF	TGCGCCAGCAGCTTGAATGGGCTTCGCAATCAGCCCCAGCATTTT
-	TRBV9	TRBD1	TRBJ1-1	CASSVGARGLTEAFF	TGTGCCAGCAGCGTAGGCGCCAGGGGGCTTACTGAAGCTTTCTTT
-	TRBV18	-	TRBJ1-6	CASSTGLPRDSPLHF	TGTGCCAGCTCAACAGGGTTGCCTCGGGATTCACCCCTCCACTTT
-	TRBV7-2	-	TRBJ1-2	CASSFDYRAGYTF	TGTGCCAGCAGCTTCGACTACAGGGCAGGCTACACCTTC
-	TRBV5-6	-	TRBJ2-7	CASRGSPSYEQYF	TGTGCCAGCCGGGGGAGTCCGTCATACGAGCAGTACTTC
-	TRBV28	-	TRBJ2-1	CASPPRGSSYNEQFF	TGTGCCAGCCCCCCCCGGGGGAGCTCCTACAATGAGCAGTTCTTC
-	TRBV11-2	-	TRBJ1-1	CASSLGWAGAVKDTEAFF	TGTGCCAGCAGCTTAGGATGGGCAGGGGCGGTCAAAGACACTGAAGCTTTCTTT
-	TRBV28	-	TRBJ1-1	CASSFVELPSWATEAFF	TGTGCCAGCAGTTTTGTTGAGCTGCCCTCTTGGGCCACTGAAGCTTTCTTT
-	TRBV7-9	TRBD2	TRBJ2-2	CASSSPGLAVTGELFF	TGTGCCAGCAGCTCGCCGGGACTAGCGGTCACCGGGGAGCTGTTTTTT
-	TRBV19	-	TRBJ1-2	CASSMGGTNGYTF	TGTGCCAGTAGTATGGGAGGGACAAATGGCTACACCTTC
-	TRBV10-2	TRBD1	TRBJ1-1	CASSEQGIPEAFF	TGCGCCAGCAGTGAACAGGGGATCCCTGAAGCTTTCTTT
-	TRBV2	TRBD1	TRBJ1-4	CASSGQGAPEKLFF	TGTGCCAGCAGTGGACAGGGGGCGCCTGAAAAACTGTTTTTT
-	TRBV11-3	TRBD1	TRBJ2-7	CASSPGPGQGAVEQYF	TGTGCCAGCAGCCCCGGCCCTGGACAGGGGGCGGTCGAGCAGTACTTC
once	TRBV5-4	-	TRBJ1-2	CASSLLNTISGYTF	TGTGCCAGCAGCTTGTTGAACACTATCTCTGGCTACACCTTC
many	TRBV2	-	TRBJ2-5	CASGSLGETQYF	TGTGCCAGCGGGAGCTTGGGCGAGACCCAGTACTTC
-	TRBV2	TRBD1	TRBJ1-4	CARSGGGEKLFF	TGTGCCCGGTCAGGGGGCGGTGAAAAACTGTTTTTT
-	TRBV11-2	-	TRBJ2-7	CASSPSGYSYEQYF	TGTGCCAGCAGCCCTTCAGGGTACTCCTACGAGCAGTACTTC
-	TRBV27	TRBD2	TRBJ2-1	CASSHEPLAGESYNEQFF	TGTGCCAGCAGTCACGAACCTTTAGCGGGAGAGTCCTACAATGAGCAGTTCTTC
-	TRBV7-9	-	TRBJ2-5	CASSSQGGETQYF	TGTGCCAGCAGCTCACAGGGGGGGGAGACCCAGTACTTC
-	TRBV9	TRBD1	TRBJ2-5	CASSVDRGSETQYF	TGTGCCAGCAGCGTAGACAGGGGGTCAGAGACCCAGTACTTC
-	TRBV7-7	TRBD1	TRBJ1-4	CASSPGDRFSLRNEKLFF	TGTGCCAGCAGCCCGGGGGACAGGTTTAGTTTGAGGAATGAAAAACTGTTTTTT
once	TRBV12-3/TRBV12-4	-	TRBJ1-2	CASSLGGGHGYTF	TGTGCCAGCAGTTTAGGTGGAGGCCATGGCTACACCTTC
-	TRBV15	TRBD1	TRBJ2-1	CATSSGQGTYNEQFF	TGTGCCACCAGCAGTGGACAGGGAACCTACAATGAGCAGTTCTTC
-	TRBV18	-	TRBJ2-7	CASSPGTSRNGEQYF	TGTGCCAGCTCACCAGGGACTTCGAGGAACGGGGAGCAGTACTTC
-	TRBV19	-	TRBJ1-1	CASSRPAGGQRTEAFF	TGTGCCAGTAGCCGACCCGCCGGGGGTCAACGGACTGAAGCTTTCTTT
-	TRBV18	-	TRBJ2-3	CASSPRGPRPSDTQYF	TGTGCCAGCTCACCACGGGGGCCACGACCTTCAGATACGCAGTATTTT
-	TRBV30	TRBD1	TRBJ1-2	CAWKTGGAYGYTF	TGTGCCTGGAAGACAGGGGGCGCCTATGGCTACACCTTC
-	TRBV4-1	-	TRBJ2-7	CASSTVISPTYEQYF	TGCGCCAGCAGCACCGTTATTAGCCCGACCTACGAGCAGTACTTC
-	TRBV10-1	-	TRBJ2-3	CASSEGSPDTQYF	TGCGCCAGCAGTGAGGGCAGTCCAGATACGCAGTATTTT
-	TRBV7-2	-	TRBJ2-1	CASSWLAPYNEQFF	TGTGCCAGCAGCTGGCTAGCTCCCTACAATGAGCAGTTCTTC
-	TRBV6-5	TRBD2	TRBJ2-7	CASSRGLADSYEQYF	TGTGCCAGCAGTAGGGGACTAGCTGACTCCTACGAGCAGTACTTC